One sample yielded the 18 T cell receptor beta chains listed below, sequenced in a study of blood T cell repertoires in COVID-19 (dated by TCRdb to the early 2020s). The library was produced with the immunoSEQ multiplex PCR assay. The table comes from immuneACCESS by way of TCRdb, which keeps in-frame sequences with V and J called. Part of the clones is missing from these tables; in studies checked, under half for an unresolved V gene and the rest for unknown reasons. The sample records 250,000 to 350,000 clones, about nine tenths of which are singletons. 2.2% of the sample lies in the top ten. Sequencing input: peripheral blood. Receptors were obtained from a woman in her forties or fifties who had recovered from COVID-19.

V is TRBV3-1 (or the pseudogene TRBV3-2) and J is TRBJ2-7, with D tentatively TRBD2 (6 bases). The V end was cut by 1 base, the J end by 6 bases, with 10 bases between. CDR3 length equals 13 residues. Germline V gives CDR1 LGHDT, CDR2 YNNKEL (reference sequence). The CDR3 here is CASSQGGGIEQYF. CDR3 in DNA: TGTGCCAGCAGCCAAGGAGGAGGGATCGAGCAGTACTTC.

J is TRBJ2-4 and V is TRBV5-4; 7 bases align to TRBD2. CDR3 length equals 16 residues. J was trimmed by 6 bases and V by 1 base; bases with no gene match: 10. The germline CDR1 and CDR2 sequences are SGHNT and YYREEE (reference sequence). The CDR3 loop is CASSLRERGGGNIQYF. As DNA, the CDR3 is TGTGCCAGCAGCTTGAGGGAGCGGGGAGGCGGAAACATTCAGTACTTC.

The chain employs TRBV3-1 (or the pseudogene TRBV3-2) and TRBJ1-2, with D uncertain. There are 14 residues in the CDR3. CDR1 is LGHDT, CDR2 YNNKEL, per germline (reference sequence). Trimming stripped 4 bases from V and 3 bases from J, with 12 bases between. CDR3 protein: CASSPRLLHYGYTF. CDR3 in DNA: TGTGCCAGCAGCCCTAGACTCCTCCACTATGGCTACACCTTC.

This chain connects TRBV11-2 to TRBJ2-7; D uncertain. The V gene lost 4 bases and the J gene lost 4 bases, with 5 bases spanning the gap. Germline V CDR1 and CDR2: SGHAT, FQNNGV. This CDR3 has 11 residues. The CDR3 DNA reads as TGTGCCAGCAGCTCTAATTACGAGCAGTACTTC. This sequence encodes CASSSNYEQYF. The full variable domain, with the rest looked up from reference TRBV11-2 and TRBJ2-7, is EAGVAQSPRYKIIEKRQSVAFWCNPISGHATLYWYQQILGQGPKLLIQFQNNGVVDDSQLPKDRFSAERLKGVDSTLKIQPAKLEDSAVYLCASSSNYEQYFGPGTRLTVT.

The rearrangement links TRBV30 to TRBJ1-2; 10 bases map to TRBD1. The CDR3 is 15 amino acids. Germline CDR1 is GTSNPN and CDR2 is SVGIG (reference sequence). V shed 3 bases and J 7 bases; nucleotides not matched to a gene: 11. The CDR3 loop reads CAWRDETGGFFGYTF. The DNA of the CDR3 is TGTGCCTGGAGGGACGAGACAGGGGGCTTTTTTGGCTACACCTTC.

This clone was seen a handful of times. The chain recombines TRBV5-1 with TRBJ1-1, with unresolved D. CDR3 length: 13 amino acids. V was pared by 8 bases and J by 3 bases, with 14 bases between. Germline assignment: CDR1 SGHRS and CDR2 YFSETQ. The CDR3 DNA is TGCGCCAGTTTCGGAGGTCCAGACACTGAAGCTTTCTTT. Translation gives CASFGGPDTEAFF.

A word on this clone: The same CDR3 can be traced to other DNA sequences in this sample. The V and J genes are TRBV5-1 and TRBJ1-5, with D possibly matching TRBD1 (5 bases). Germline assignment: CDR1 SGHRS and CDR2 YFSETQ. This CDR3 is built from 14 residues. Trimming took 1 base from V and 2 from J, leaving 7 bases between them. CDR3 sequence: CASSLLGGNQPQHF. In DNA form, the CDR3 reads TGCGCCAGCAGCTTGCTAGGGGGCAATCAGCCCCAGCATTTT.

The J gene is TRBJ2-2, the V gene TRBV5-4, with TRBD2 matching over 14 bases. The germline V gene has CDR1 SGHNT and CDR2 YYREEE (reference sequence). The CDR3 has 17 residues. V lost 3 bases to trimming and J lost 0 bases; unmatched junction nucleotides: 1. CDR3 in amino acids: CASSSGLAGANTGELFF. The CDR3 DNA reads TGTGCCAGCAGCTCGGGACTAGCGGGAGCGAACACCGGGGAGCTGTTTTTT. Variable domain in full (rest from reference TRBV5-4 and TRBJ2-2): ETGVTQSPTHLIKTRGQQVTLRCSSQSGHNTVSWYQQALGQGPQFIFQYYREEENGRGNFPPRFSGLQFPNYSSELNVNALELDDSALYLCASSSGLAGANTGELFFGEGSRLTVL.

V gene TRBV18 combines with J gene TRBJ1-5; TRBD1 matches at 7 bases. The CDR3 runs 14 residues. CDR1 and CDR2 (germline): KGHSH, LQKENI. The J segment lost 4 bases and the V segment lost 6 bases, leaving 6 bases of the junction unmatched. CDR3 sequence (DNA): TGTGCCAGCTCCCACAGGGGCGAAAATCAGCCCCAGCATTTT. It translates to CASSHRGENQPQHF.

This chain links TRBV11-2 with TRBJ2-2; 9 nucleotides match TRBD2. The germline V gene has CDR1 SGHAT and CDR2 FQNNGV. Unmatched junction bases numbered 8, after V lost 6 bases and J lost 6 bases. The CDR3 is made up of 15 amino acids. CDR3 DNA: TGTGCCAGCAGTTTCGGCGGGGGGGCCTCCGGGGAGCTGTTTTTT. This codes for CASSFGGGASGELFF.

The chain is built from TRBV9 and TRBJ2-7; TRBD1 agrees at 7 bases. Germline loops: CDR1 SGDLS, CDR2 YYNGEE. Trimming at V came to 4 bases and at J to 2 bases, leaving 6 bases not matched to a gene. The CDR3 has 14 residues. CDR3 loop: CASSPRDRAYEQYF. CDR3 DNA: TGTGCCAGCAGCCCTCGGGACAGAGCCTACGAGCAGTACTTC.

This chain connects TRBV9 to TRBJ2-1, with 7 bases identical to TRBD1. The CDR3 runs to 14 residues. The germline CDR1 and CDR2 sequences are SGDLS and YYNGEE. With 4 bases clipped from V and 9 bases from J, the junction kept 10 bases outside the gene matches. The CDR3 here is CASSPLKQGSEQFF. DNA of the CDR3: TGTGCCAGCAGCCCTCTCAAACAGGGGAGTGAGCAGTTCTTC. Full variable domain (remainder filled in from reference TRBV9 and TRBJ2-1): DSGVTQTPKHLITATGQRVTLRCSPRSGDLSVYWYQQSLDQGLQFLIQYYNGEERAKGNILERFSAQQFPDLHSELNLSSLELGDSALYFCASSPLKQGSEQFFGPGTRLTVL.

This chain uses TRBV5-6 with TRBJ2-7; 9 positions match TRBD1. The germline gives CDR1 SGHDT, CDR2 YYEEEE. The CDR3 totals 16 residues. Unmatched junction bases numbered 15, after V lost 5 bases and J lost 6 bases. CDR3 in DNA: TGTGCCAGCAGGAAGTGGGCGGGACAGGGAGTTTTCGAGCAGTACTTC. Its translation: CASRKWAGQGVFEQYF.

This chain links TRBV6-5 with TRBJ1-1, with D possibly TRBD1 on 6 matching bases. Germline V gene lookup returns CDR1 MNHEY and CDR2 SVGAGI. V lost 8 bases and J 0 bases, leaving 13 bases between the germline ends. This CDR3 is 14 amino acids long. CDR3 coding DNA: TGTGCCAGCGATGGACAGCCCATGAACACTGAAGCTTTCTTT. Amino acids: CASDGQPMNTEAFF.

The rearrangement joins TRBV5-1 to TRBJ1-1; possibly TRBD1 for D (6 bases). Between the trimmed V and J ends, which lost 4 bases and 1 base, there was a span of 14 bases. The CDR3 consists of 15 residues. Germline CDR1 is SGHRS and CDR2 is YFSETQ. CDR3 DNA: TGCGCCAGCAGCCCTGGAGGGGGGGCGAACACTGAAGCTTTCTTT. Its protein is CASSPGGGANTEAFF.

V usage is TRBV9 and J usage is TRBJ1-6; TRBD1 aligns across 8 bases. The V gene end was trimmed by 3 bases and the J gene end by 9 bases; junction bases not matched to a gene: 8. The germline V gene has CDR1 SGDLS and CDR2 YYNGEE. There are 15 residues in the CDR3. The DNA for the CDR3 is TGTGCCAGCAGCGGGGGGAGGACAGGGTTTTCACCCCTCCACTTT. Translated, it gives CASSGGRTGFSPLHF.

As concerns this clone: The junction differs from germline at one of its ends, possibly a read error. This chain connects TRBV7-7 to TRBJ2-2; maybe TRBD2 (6 bases). The CDR3 contains 14 residues. Germline V gene sequence: CDR1 SSHAT, CDR2 FNYEAQ (reference sequence). CDR3 region: CASSPQRGTGELFF. The CDR3 bases are TGTGCTAGCAGTCCCCAACGGGGGACCGGGGAGCTGTTTTTT.

This chain uses TRBV5-6 with TRBJ1-1; D possibly corresponds to TRBD1 (5 bases). The CDR3 loop spans 13 amino acids. Trimming took off 2 bases at V and 5 bases at J, with 10 bases between the two ends. Germline V gene lookup returns CDR1 SGHDT and CDR2 YYEEEE. This CDR3 is CASSLGARTEAFF. The DNA for the CDR3 is TGTGCCAGCAGCTTAGGGGCGCGGACTGAAGCTTTCTTT.